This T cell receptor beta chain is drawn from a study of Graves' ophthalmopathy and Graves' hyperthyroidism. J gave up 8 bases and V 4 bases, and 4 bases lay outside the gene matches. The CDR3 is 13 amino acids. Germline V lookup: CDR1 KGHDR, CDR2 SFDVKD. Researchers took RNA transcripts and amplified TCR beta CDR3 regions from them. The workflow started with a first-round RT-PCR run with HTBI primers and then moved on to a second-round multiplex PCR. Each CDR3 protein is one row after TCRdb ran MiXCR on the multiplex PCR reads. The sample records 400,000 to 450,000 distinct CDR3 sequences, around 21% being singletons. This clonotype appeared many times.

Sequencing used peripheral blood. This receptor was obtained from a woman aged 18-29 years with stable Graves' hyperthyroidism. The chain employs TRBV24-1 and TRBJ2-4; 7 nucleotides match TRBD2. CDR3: CATSDRGRDIQYF. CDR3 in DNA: TGTGCCACCAGTGACCGGGGGAGGGACATTCAGTACTTC.